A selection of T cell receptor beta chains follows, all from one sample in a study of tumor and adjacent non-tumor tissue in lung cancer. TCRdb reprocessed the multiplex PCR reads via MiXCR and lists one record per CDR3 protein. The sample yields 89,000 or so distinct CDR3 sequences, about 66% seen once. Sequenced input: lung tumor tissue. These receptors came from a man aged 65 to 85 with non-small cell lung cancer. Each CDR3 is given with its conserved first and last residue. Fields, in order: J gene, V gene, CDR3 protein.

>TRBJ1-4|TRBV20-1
CSAGQGEKPFF
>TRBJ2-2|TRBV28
CASNPARQGVGELFF
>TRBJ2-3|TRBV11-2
CASSLERRTSTDTQYF
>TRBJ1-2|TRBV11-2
CASSLHLRSYGYTF
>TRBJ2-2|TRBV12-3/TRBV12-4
CASTPLLSGRSSGELFF
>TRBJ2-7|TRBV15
CATSRGKGVSEQYF
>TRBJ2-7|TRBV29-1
CSVGGHSYEQYF
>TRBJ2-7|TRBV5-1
CASRIDRGPTYEQYF
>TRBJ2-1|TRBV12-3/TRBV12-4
CVSSGQKSFNERFF
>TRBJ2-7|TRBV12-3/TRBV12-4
CASSFRPRGYEQCF
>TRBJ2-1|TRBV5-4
CATMKRGGNNEHFF
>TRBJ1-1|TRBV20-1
CSARDMGTVNNEAFF
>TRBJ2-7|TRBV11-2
CASSLVSFSLNYEQYF
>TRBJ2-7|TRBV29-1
CSGWLTGEGYEQYF
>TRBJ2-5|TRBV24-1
CATSDRSLRIQYF
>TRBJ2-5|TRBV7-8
CASSRDLTRETQYF
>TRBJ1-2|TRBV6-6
CASSQGTGGSYGYTF
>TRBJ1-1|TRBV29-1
CSVRTGNTEALF
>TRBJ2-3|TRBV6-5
CASSYWGETNTQYF
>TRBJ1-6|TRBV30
CAWSVGSSPLHF
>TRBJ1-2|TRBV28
CGSYRGLDGYTF
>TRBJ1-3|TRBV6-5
CTNRPGAGNTIYF
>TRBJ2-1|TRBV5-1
CASSRGQFYNEQFF
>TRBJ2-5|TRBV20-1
CSARGGGGGRAQYF
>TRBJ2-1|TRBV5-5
CASSSLAGSYNEQFF
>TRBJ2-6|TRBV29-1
CRVDVSSGASVLTF
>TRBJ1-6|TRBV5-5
CASSVFGPSSYNSPFHF
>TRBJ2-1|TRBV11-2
CAGSPTLGVPWNEQFF
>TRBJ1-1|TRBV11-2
CANSLLRGLGTEAFF
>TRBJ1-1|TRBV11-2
CASSSDSNTEAFF
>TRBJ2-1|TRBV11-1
CASSPPRSAGYNEQFF
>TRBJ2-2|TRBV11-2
CASSSFVATSIGELFF
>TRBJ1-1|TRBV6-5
CATTTREGTGAFF
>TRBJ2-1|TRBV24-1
CATSDTDRFLYNEQFF
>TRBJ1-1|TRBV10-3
CAITRQTETEAFF
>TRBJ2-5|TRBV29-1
CSVLSGGVGETQYF
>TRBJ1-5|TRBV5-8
CVSSLDVVSNQPQHF
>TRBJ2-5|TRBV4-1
CASSQALYQETQYF
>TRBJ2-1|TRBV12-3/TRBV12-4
CACSSGTLSGNEEFF
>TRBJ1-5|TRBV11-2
CAISVGKGSRPQHF
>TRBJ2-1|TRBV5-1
CASRVSEAYNGQFF
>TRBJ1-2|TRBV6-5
CASSYGTGGYTF
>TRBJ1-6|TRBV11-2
CASSPAGYSPLLF